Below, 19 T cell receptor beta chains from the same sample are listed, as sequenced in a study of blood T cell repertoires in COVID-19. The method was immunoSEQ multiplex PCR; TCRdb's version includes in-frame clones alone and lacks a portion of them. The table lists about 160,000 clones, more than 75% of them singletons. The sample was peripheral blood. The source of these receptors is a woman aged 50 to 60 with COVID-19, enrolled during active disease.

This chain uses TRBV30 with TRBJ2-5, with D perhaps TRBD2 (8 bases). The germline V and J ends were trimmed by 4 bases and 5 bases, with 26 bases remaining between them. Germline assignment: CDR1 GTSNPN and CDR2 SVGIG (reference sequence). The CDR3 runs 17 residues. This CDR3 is CAWTTGRAGGTRETQYF. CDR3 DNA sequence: TGTGCCTGGACCACCGGGAGGGCAGGGGGTACTCGGGAGACCCAGTACTTC. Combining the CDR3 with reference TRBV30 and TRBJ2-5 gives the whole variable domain SQTIHQWPATLVQPVGSPLSLECTVEGTSNPNLYWYRQAAGRGLQLLFYSVGIGQISSEVPQNLSASRPQDRQFILSSKKLLLSDSGFYLCAWTTGRAGGTRETQYFGPGTRLLVL.

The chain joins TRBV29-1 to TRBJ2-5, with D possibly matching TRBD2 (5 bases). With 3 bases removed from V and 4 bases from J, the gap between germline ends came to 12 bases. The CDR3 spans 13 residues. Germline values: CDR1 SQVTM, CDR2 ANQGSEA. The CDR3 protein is CSVDVRAGETQYF. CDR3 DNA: TGCAGCGTTGATGTCCGGGCGGGAGAGACCCAGTACTTC.

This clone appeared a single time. The CDR3 nucleotides are TGCGCCAGCAGTGAGGTCCGGGACTCTGGAAACACCATATATTTT. Its protein product is CASSEVRDSGNTIYF. The chain employs TRBV10-2 and TRBJ1-3, with unresolved D. V was shortened by 2 bases and J by 0 bases, with 8 bases between the two germline ends. This CDR3 is 15 amino acids long. Germline V gene sequence: CDR1 WSHSY, CDR2 SAAADI.

As DNA, the CDR3 is TGTGCCAGCAGTTCCCTCCAGGGAACCGAAGCTTTCTTT. This encodes CASSSLQGTEAFF. The chain combines TRBV6-2 or TRBV6-3 with TRBJ1-1, with D possibly matching TRBD1 (5 bases). Germline V gives CDR1 MNHEY, CDR2 SVGEGT. Trimming removed 4 bases from V and 8 bases from J, with 14 bases in between. The CDR3 covers 13 residues.

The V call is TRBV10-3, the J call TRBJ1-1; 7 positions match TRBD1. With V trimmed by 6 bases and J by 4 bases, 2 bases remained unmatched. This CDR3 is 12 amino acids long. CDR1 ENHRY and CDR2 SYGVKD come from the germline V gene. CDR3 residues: CAIRAGGTEAFF. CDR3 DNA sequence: TGTGCCATCAGGGCAGGGGGCACTGAAGCTTTCTTT.

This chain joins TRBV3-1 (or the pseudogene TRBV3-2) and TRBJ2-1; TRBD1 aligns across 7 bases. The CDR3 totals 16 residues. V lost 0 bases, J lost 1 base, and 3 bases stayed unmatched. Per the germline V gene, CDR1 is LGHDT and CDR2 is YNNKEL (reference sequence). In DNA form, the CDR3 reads TGTGCCAGCAGCCAAGAAAGACAGGGTTCCTACAATGAGCAGTTCTTC. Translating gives CASSQERQGSYNEQFF.

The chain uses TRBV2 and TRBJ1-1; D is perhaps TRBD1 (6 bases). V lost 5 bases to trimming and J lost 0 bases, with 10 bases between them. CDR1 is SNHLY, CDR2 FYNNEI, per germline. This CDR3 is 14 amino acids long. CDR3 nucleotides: TGTGCCAGCAGTTCGGGACATTTGAACACTGAAGCTTTCTTT. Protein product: CASSSGHLNTEAFF. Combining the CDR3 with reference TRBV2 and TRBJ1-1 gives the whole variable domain EPEVTQTPSHQVTQMGQEVILRCVPISNHLYFYWYRQILGQKVEFLVSFYNNEISEKSEIFDDQFSVERPDGSNFTLKIRSTKLEDSAMYFCASSSGHLNTEAFFGQGTRLTVV.

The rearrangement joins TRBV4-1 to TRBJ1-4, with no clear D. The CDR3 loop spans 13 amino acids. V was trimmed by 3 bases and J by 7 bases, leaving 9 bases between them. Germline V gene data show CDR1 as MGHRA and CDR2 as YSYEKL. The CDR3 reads CASSHLSGEKLFF. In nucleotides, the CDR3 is TGCGCCAGCAGCCATCTCTCGGGTGAAAAACTGTTTTTT.

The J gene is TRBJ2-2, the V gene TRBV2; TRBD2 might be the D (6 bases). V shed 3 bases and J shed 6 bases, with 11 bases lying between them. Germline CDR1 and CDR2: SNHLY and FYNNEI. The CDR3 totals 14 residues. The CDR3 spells CASSDQLAPGELFF. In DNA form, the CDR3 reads TGTGCCAGCAGTGACCAACTAGCTCCCGGGGAGCTGTTTTTT.

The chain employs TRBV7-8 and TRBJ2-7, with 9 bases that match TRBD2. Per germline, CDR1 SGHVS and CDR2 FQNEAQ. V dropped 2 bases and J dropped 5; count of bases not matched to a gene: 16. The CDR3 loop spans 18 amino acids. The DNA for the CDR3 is TGTGCCAGCAGCTTATTGAGGCTAGCGGGGACCTACTCTCACGAGCAGTACTTC. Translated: CASSLLRLAGTYSHEQYF.

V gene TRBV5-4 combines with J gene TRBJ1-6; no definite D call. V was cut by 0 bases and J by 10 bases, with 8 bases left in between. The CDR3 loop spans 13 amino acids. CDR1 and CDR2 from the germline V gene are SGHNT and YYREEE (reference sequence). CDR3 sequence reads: CASSLEAGSPLHF. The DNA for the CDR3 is TGTGCCAGCAGCTTGGAGGCGGGGTCACCCCTCCACTTT.

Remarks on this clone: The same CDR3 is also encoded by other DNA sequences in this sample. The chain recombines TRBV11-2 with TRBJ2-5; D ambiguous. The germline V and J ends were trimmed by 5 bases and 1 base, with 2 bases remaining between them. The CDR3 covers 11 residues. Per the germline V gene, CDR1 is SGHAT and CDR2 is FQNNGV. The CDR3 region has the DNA TGTGCCAGCAGCCTCCAAGAGACCCAGTACTTC. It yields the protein CASSLQETQYF.

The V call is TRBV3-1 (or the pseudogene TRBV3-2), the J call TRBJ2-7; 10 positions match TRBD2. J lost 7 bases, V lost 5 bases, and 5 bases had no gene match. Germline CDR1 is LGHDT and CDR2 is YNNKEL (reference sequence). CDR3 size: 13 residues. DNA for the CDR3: TGTGCCAGCAGCTTCCGGACTAGCGGTGAGCAGTACTTC. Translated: CASSFRTSGEQYF.

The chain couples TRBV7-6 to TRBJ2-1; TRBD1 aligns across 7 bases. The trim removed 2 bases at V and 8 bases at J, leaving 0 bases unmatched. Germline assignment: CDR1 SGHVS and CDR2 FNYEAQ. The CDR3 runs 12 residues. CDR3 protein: CASSLQGDEQFF. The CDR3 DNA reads TGTGCCAGCAGCTTACAGGGGGATGAGCAGTTCTTC.

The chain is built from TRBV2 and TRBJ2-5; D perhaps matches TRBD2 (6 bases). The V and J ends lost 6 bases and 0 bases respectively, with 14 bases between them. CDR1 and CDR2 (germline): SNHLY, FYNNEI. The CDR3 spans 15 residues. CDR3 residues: CASRNRGLNQETQYF. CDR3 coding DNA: TGTGCCAGCAGGAACCGCGGACTAAACCAAGAGACCCAGTACTTC.

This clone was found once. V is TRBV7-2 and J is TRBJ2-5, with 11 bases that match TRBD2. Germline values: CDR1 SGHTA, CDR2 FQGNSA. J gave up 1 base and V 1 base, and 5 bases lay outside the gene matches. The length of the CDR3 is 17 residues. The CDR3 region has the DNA TGTGCCAGCAGCTTAGTTAGACTAGCGGGGCCCCAAGAGACCCAGTACTTC. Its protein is CASSLVRLAGPQETQYF.

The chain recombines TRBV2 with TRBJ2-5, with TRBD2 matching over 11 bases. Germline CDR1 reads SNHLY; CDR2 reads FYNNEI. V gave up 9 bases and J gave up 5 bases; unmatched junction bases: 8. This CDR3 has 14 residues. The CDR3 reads CAREKVAGGETQYF. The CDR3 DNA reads TGTGCCAGGGAAAAAGTAGCGGGAGGGGAGACCCAGTACTTC.

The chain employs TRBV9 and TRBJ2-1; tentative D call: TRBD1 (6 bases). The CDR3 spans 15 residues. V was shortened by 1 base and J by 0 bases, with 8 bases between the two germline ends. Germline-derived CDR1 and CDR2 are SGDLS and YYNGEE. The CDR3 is CASSVRTDSYNEQFF. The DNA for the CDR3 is TGTGCCAGCAGCGTACGGACAGACTCCTACAATGAGCAGTTCTTC.

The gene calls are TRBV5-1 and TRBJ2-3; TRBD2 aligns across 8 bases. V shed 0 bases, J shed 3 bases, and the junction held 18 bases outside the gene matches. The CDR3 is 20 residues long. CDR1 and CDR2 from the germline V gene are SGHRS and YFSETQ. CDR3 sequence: CASSLAYPSSTGGPTDTQYF. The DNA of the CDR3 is TGCGCCAGCAGCTTGGCCTATCCTAGCTCTACGGGGGGGCCGACAGATACGCAGTATTTT.